This T cell receptor beta chain originates from a study of molecular identifiers for immune sequencing clone quantification. As for the study in general: Replicate RNA came from about 20,000 or 100,000 naive CD8 cells and was split five ways, and four parts were sequenced. General study points: Sizes of highly expanded clones could be underestimated through identical TCRs sharing a barcode. Clonotypes surpassing 20 RNA copies contained over 97% of effector molecules, versus under 1% in naive cells.

This clonotype was observed many times. As yet, its antigen is unknown. The V end was cut by 4 bases, the J end by 0 bases, with 10 bases between. Per the germline V gene, CDR1 is SQVTM and CDR2 is ANQGSEA. This CDR3 spans 13 amino acids. MiXCR was run by TCRdb on the PCR reads, yielding one entry per CDR3 protein. The sample includes more than 250,000 distinct CDR3 sequences, about 20% of them seen just once. Material: naive CD8+ T cells from blood, with Jurkat cell RNA spiked in. Indicated subset: FACS-sorted CD8+CD4-CCR7+CD45RA+ naive T cells. The clonotype comes from a human donor in good health. Some libraries in this study had Jurkat cell RNA spiked in. The chain recombines TRBV29-1 with TRBJ2-7, with D perhaps TRBD1 or TRBD2 (5 bases each). DNA for the CDR3: TGCAGCGTTGGGGGGTACGACTCCTACGAGCAGTACTTC. This translates into CSVGGYDSYEQYF.